The 17 T cell receptor beta chains presented below share a single source sample, sequenced in a study of blood T cell repertoires in COVID-19. Using immunoSEQ multiplex PCR, the repertoire was profiled, and TCRdb retains in-frame clones only, with some absent. The table records over 90,000 clones, 65% to 90% of them present only once. The sample was peripheral blood. These receptors were obtained from a man older than 75 with acute or convalescent COVID-19.

The J gene is TRBJ2-7, the V gene TRBV28, with D perhaps TRBD2 (6 bases). This CDR3 has 14 amino acids. V lost 6 bases, J lost 3 bases, and 15 bases lay in between. Per germline, CDR1 MDHEN and CDR2 SYDVKM. DNA of the CDR3: TGTGCCAGCAGATCCCGGGACTCCCTCTACGAGCAGTACTTC. It encodes CASRSRDSLYEQYF.

The chain couples TRBV5-4 to TRBJ2-7, with 10 bases that match TRBD2. Germline V gene data show CDR1 as SGHNT and CDR2 as YYREEE (reference sequence). J gave up 6 bases and V 0 bases, and 3 bases lay outside the gene matches. This CDR3 is 14 amino acids long. In DNA form, the CDR3 reads TGTGCCAGCAGCTTGGGGCTAGCGGGAGTCGAGCAGTACTTC. Encoded protein: CASSLGLAGVEQYF.

The chain employs TRBV11-2 and TRBJ2-5; 10 bases map to TRBD1. The CDR3 loop spans 15 amino acids. V lost 4 bases, J lost 4 bases, and 6 bases stayed unmatched. Germline assignment: CDR1 SGHAT and CDR2 FQNNGV. The CDR3 here is CASSWGQGSVETQYF. CDR3 DNA sequence: TGTGCCAGCAGCTGGGGACAGGGGAGCGTAGAGACCCAGTACTTC.

The chain links TRBV28 to TRBJ1-2; perhaps TRBD1 as D (6 bases). The V gene's germline CDR1 is MDHEN and CDR2 SYDVKM. CDR3 size: 18 residues. With 5 bases removed from V and 8 bases from J, the gap between germline ends came to 30 bases. In DNA form, the CDR3 reads TGTGCCAGCAGTCTACTAGGGAGAGGGGGGGGCGCAGGAGGAGGCTACACCTTC. Residues: CASSLLGRGGGAGGGYTF.

The J gene is TRBJ2-3, the V gene TRBV7-2, with a tentative D call TRBD2 (5 bases). The length of the CDR3 is 15 residues. V lost 5 bases and J lost 0, with 12 bases in between. CDR1 is SGHTA and CDR2 is FQGNSA in the germline V gene. The CDR3 nucleotides are TGTGCCAGCAGCCAACAGCGGACGAGCACAGATACGCAGTATTTT. Its translation is CASSQQRTSTDTQYF.

This clone was observed a single time. The genes are TRBV5-1 and TRBJ2-3; TRBD2 matches 7 bases. Germline CDR1 and CDR2: SGHRS and YFSETQ. The CDR3 loop spans 15 amino acids. J was trimmed by 2 bases and V by 5 bases; bases with no gene match: 8. CDR3 protein: CASRELAEATDTQYF. The CDR3, as DNA: TGCGCCAGCAGGGAGCTAGCGGAGGCCACAGATACGCAGTATTTT.

The chain employs TRBV27 and TRBJ1-2, with TRBD1 identical over 12 bases. From germline, CDR1 is MNHEY and CDR2 SMNVEV (reference sequence). The CDR3 runs 15 residues. J gave up 6 bases and V 5 bases, and 7 bases lay outside the gene matches. CDR3 amino acids: CASSPRDRGLHGYTF. The CDR3 DNA reads TGTGCCAGCAGTCCCCGGGACAGGGGGCTACATGGCTACACCTTC.

With regard to this clone: Different DNA sequences within this sample yield the same CDR3. The rearrangement links TRBV28 to TRBJ2-7, with D perhaps matching TRBD1 (6 bases). CDR1 MDHEN and CDR2 SYDVKM come from the germline V gene. Deletions cut 5 bases from V and 3 bases from J, with 8 bases between. The CDR3 totals 12 residues. CDR3 loop: CASSVDSYEQYF. The DNA of the CDR3 is TGTGCCAGCAGTGTGGACAGCTACGAGCAGTACTTC.

V is TRBV5-4 and J is TRBJ2-1; D is perhaps TRBD2 (6 bases). CDR3 length equals 14 residues. V lost 5 bases, J lost 5 bases, and 14 bases lay in between. Germline-derived CDR1 and CDR2 are SGHNT and YYREEE (reference sequence). CDR3: CASREASVHNEQFF. The CDR3, as DNA: TGTGCCAGCAGGGAAGCTAGCGTACACAATGAGCAGTTCTTC.

The chain has TRBV18 and TRBJ2-7; 8 bases align to TRBD1. CDR1 and CDR2 (germline): KGHSH, LQKENI. This CDR3 region has 14 residues. Trimming cost V 5 bases and J 4 bases; bases outside gene matches: 7. This CDR3 reads CASSIGQGLYEQYF. DNA of the CDR3: TGTGCCAGCTCAATCGGACAGGGTCTGTACGAGCAGTACTTC.

This sequence joins TRBV27 and TRBJ2-3, with D possibly TRBD2 on 5 matching bases. This CDR3 contains 15 residues. V shed 4 bases and J shed 4 bases, with 15 bases lying between them. The germline V gene has CDR1 MNHEY and CDR2 SMNVEV (reference sequence). The CDR3 DNA reads TGTGCCAGCAGTTGGGTGGGAGTAGGCGCAGATACGCAGTATTTT. Its protein is CASSWVGVGADTQYF.

The chain recombines TRBV5-4 with TRBJ2-3, with 9 bases identical to TRBD1. Trimming took 3 bases from V and 3 from J; bases not matched to a gene: 8. Germline CDR1 and CDR2: SGHNT and YYREEE (reference sequence). There are 16 residues in the CDR3. The CDR3 loop is CASSYPGQGITDTQYF. In DNA, the CDR3 is TGTGCCAGCAGCTACCCGGGACAGGGAATAACAGATACGCAGTATTTT.

In DNA form, the CDR3 reads TGTGCCAGTAGCACCAGGGGTTGGCAGCCCCAGCATTTT. This translates into CASSTRGWQPQHF. The J gene is TRBJ1-5, the V gene TRBV19, with D possibly matching TRBD1 (6 bases). V lost 6 bases and J lost 7, with 13 bases in between. Germline V gene sequence: CDR1 LNHDA, CDR2 SQIVND (reference sequence). CDR3 size: 13 residues.

The genes are TRBV28 and TRBJ1-2; D uncertain. Germline loops: CDR1 MDHEN, CDR2 SYDVKM. The CDR3 covers 12 residues. V shed 6 bases and J shed 4 bases, with 9 bases lying between them. CDR3 amino acids: CASSITAYGYTF. In nucleotides, the CDR3 is TGTGCCAGCAGCATAACAGCCTATGGCTACACCTTC.

V usage is TRBV19 and J usage is TRBJ1-2; D is unclear. CDR3 length: 13 residues. V was shortened by 9 bases and J by 13 bases, with 24 bases between the two germline ends. From germline, CDR1 is LNHDA and CDR2 SQIVND (reference sequence). CDR3 sequence reads: CASRIGESEEGTF. The DNA for the CDR3 is TGTGCCAGCCGGATAGGTGAATCCGAGGAAGGCACCTTC.

This chain connects TRBV4-3 to TRBJ2-1; a possible D gene is TRBD2 (6 bases). This CDR3 has 15 residues. The germline gives CDR1 LGHNA, CDR2 YSLEER. V lost 0 bases and J lost 4, with 10 bases in between. CDR3 bases: TGCGCCAGCAGCCAAGATGGGACTCGATACAATGAGCAGTTCTTC. It codes for CASSQDGTRYNEQFF.

This clone was observed once. The genes are TRBV30 and TRBJ1-5; TRBD1 might be the D (6 bases). There are 16 residues in the CDR3. Germline loops: CDR1 GTSNPN, CDR2 SVGIG (reference sequence). The V end lost 0 bases, the J end lost 2 bases, and 14 bases lay between the germline ends. The CDR3 spells CAWSVATGRRNQPQHF. CDR3 DNA sequence: TGTGCCTGGAGTGTAGCCACAGGGCGACGCAATCAGCCCCAGCATTTT.